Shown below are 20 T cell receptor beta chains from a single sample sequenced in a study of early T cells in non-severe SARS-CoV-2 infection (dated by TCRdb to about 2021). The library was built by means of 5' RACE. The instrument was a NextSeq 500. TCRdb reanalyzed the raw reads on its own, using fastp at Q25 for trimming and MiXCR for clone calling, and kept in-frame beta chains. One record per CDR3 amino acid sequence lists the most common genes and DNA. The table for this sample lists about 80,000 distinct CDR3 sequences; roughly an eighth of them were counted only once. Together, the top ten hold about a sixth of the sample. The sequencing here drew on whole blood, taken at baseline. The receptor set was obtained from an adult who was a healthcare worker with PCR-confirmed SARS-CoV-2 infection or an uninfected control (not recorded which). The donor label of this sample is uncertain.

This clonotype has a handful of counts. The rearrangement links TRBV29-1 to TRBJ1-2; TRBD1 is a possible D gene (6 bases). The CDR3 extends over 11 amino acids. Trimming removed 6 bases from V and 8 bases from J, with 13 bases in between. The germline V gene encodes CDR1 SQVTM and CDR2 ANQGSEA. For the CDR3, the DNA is TGCAGCGTCCCTATGACAGGAGGCTACACCTTC. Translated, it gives CSVPMTGGYTF.

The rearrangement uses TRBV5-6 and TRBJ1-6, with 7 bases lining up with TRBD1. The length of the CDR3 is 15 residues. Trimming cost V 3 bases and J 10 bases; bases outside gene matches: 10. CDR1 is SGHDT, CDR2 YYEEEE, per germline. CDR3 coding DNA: TGTGCCAGCAGCTCCTTAGACAGGGACGGCTCACCCCTCCACTTT. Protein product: CASSSLDRDGSPLHF.

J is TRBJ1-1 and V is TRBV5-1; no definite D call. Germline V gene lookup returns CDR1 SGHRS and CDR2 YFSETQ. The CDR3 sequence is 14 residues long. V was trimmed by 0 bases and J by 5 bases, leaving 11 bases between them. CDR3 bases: TGCGCCAGCAGCTTGGAGCCGTTTTCTACTGAAGCTTTCTTT. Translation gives CASSLEPFSTEAFF.

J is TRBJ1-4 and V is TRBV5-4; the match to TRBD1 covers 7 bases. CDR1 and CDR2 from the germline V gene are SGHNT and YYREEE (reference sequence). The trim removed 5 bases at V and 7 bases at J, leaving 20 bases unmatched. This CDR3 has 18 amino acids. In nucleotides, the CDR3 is TGTGCCAGCAGTTCCCCCTTTGCTTCAGAGGGGGCGAGTGAAAAACTGTTTTTT. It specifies CASSSPFASEGASEKLFF.

The CDR3 region is CASRLVRGGGYYNEQFF. CDR3 nucleotides: TGTGCAAGTCGCTTAGTACGGGGTGGAGGCTACTACAATGAGCAGTTCTTC. The J gene is TRBJ2-1, the V gene TRBV12-2. TRBV12-2 is an annotated pseudogene. The CDR3 consists of 17 residues.

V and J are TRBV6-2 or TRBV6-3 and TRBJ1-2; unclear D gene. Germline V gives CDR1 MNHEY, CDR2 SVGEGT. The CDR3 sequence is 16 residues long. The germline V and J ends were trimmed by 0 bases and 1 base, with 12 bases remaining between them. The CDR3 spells CASSYSRRMVNYGYTF. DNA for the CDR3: TGTGCCAGCAGTTACTCGAGACGGATGGTTAACTATGGCTACACCTTC.

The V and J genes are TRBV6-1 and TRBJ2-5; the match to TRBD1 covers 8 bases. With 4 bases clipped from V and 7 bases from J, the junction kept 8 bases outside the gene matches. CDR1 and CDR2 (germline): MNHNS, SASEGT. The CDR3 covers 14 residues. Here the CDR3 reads CASSGWTGTGTQYF. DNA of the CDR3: TGTGCCAGCAGTGGATGGACAGGGACAGGGACCCAGTACTTC.

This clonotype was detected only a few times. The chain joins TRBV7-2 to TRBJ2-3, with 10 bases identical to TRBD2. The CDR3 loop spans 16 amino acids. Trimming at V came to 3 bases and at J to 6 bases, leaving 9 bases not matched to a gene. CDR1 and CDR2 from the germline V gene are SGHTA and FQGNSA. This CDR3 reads CASSLVSGGARDTQYF. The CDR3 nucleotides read TGTGCCAGCAGCTTGGTCAGCGGGGGGGCAAGGGATACGCAGTATTTT.

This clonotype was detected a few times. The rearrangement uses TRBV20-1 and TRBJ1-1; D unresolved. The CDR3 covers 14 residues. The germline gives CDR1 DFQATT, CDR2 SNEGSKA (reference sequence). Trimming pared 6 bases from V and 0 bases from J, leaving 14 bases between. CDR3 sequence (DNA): TGCAGTGCCAATCCGGGAAGGATGAACACTGAAGCTTTCTTT. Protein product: CSANPGRMNTEAFF.

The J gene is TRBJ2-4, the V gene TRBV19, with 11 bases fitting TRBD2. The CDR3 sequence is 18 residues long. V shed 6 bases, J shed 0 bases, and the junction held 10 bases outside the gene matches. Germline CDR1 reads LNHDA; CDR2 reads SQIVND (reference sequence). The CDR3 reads CASRTSGGDPQAKNIQYF. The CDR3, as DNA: TGTGCCAGTAGAACTAGCGGGGGAGATCCTCAAGCCAAAAACATTCAGTACTTC.

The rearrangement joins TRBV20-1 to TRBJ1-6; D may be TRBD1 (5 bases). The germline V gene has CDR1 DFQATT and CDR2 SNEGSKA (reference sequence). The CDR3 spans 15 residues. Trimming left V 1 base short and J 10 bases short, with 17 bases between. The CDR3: CSARGGRRENSPLHF. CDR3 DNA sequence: TGCAGTGCTAGAGGCGGGCGCAGGGAAAACTCACCCCTCCACTTT.

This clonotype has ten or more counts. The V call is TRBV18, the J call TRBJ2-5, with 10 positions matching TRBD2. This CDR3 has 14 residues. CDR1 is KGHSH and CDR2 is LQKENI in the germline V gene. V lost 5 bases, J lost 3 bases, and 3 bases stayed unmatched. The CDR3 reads CASSSGLAKETQYF. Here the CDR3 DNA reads TGTGCCAGCTCATCGGGACTAGCGAAAGAGACCCAGTACTTC.

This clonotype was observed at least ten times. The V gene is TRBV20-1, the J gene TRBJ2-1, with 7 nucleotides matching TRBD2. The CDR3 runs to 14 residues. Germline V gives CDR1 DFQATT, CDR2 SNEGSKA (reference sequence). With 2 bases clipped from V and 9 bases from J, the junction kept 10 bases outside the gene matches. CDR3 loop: CSARWGEGRVEQFF. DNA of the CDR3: TGCAGTGCTAGATGGGGGGAGGGTCGGGTTGAGCAGTTCTTC.

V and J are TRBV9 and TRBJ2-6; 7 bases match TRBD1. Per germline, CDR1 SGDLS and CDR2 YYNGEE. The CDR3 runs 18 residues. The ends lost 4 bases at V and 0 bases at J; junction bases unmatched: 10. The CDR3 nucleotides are TGTGCCAGCAGCCCCTCAACCGGGACAGTCTCTGGGGCCAACGTCCTGACTTTC. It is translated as CASSPSTGTVSGANVLTF.

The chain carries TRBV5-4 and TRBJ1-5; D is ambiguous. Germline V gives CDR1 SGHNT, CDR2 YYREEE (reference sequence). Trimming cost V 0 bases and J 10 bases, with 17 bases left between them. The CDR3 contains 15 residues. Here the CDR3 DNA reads TGTGCCAGCAGCTTGGGGACGGAGGCTTGGAGACCCCAGCATTTT. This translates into CASSLGTEAWRPQHF.

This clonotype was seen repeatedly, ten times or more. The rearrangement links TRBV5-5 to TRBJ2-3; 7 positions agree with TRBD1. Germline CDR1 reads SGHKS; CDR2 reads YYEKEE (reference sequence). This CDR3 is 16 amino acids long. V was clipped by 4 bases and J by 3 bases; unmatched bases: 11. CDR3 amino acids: CASSPPTGRTTDTQYF. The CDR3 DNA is TGTGCCAGCAGCCCACCGACAGGGCGTACTACAGATACGCAGTATTTT.

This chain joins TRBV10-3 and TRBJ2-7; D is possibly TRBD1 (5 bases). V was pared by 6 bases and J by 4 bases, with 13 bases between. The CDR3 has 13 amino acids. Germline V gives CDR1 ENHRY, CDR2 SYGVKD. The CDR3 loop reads CAIRSPQGYEQYF. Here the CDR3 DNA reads TGTGCCATCAGGAGCCCGCAGGGATACGAGCAGTACTTC.

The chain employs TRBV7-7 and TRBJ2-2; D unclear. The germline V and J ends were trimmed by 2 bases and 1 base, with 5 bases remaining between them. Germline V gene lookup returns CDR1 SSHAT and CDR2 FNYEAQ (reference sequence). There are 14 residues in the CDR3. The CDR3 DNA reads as TGTGCCAGCAGCTTAAGCCGGAACACCGGGGAGCTGTTTTTT. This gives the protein CASSLSRNTGELFF.

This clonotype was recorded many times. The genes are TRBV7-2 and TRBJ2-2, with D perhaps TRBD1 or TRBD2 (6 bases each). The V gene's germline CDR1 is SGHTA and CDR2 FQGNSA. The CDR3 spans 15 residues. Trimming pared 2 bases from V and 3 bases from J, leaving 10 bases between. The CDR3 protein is CASSLRGAYTGELFF. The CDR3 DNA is TGTGCCAGCAGCTTAAGGGGGGCCTACACCGGGGAGCTGTTTTTT.

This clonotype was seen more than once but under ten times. The CDR3 reads CASSLAGLVVRQFF. The CDR3 coding sequence is TGCGCCAGCAGCTTGGCGGGCCTAGTAGTTAGGCAGTTCTTC. J is TRBJ2-1 and V is TRBV5-1; D is unclear. The CDR3 is 14 amino acids. V lost 0 bases to trimming and J lost 12 bases, with 16 bases between them. CDR1 is SGHRS and CDR2 is YFSETQ in the germline V gene.